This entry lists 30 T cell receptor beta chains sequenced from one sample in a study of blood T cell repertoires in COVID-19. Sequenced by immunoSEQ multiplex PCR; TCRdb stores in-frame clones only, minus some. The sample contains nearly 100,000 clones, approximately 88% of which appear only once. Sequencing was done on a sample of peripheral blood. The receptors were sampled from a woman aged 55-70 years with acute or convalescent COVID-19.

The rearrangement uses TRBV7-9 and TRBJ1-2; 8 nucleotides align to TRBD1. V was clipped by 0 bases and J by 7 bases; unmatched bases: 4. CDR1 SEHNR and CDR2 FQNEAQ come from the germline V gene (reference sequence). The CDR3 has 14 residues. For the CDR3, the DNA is TGTGCCAGCAGCTTAGCGAGCAGGGGGCTTGGCTACACCTTC. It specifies CASSLASRGLGYTF.

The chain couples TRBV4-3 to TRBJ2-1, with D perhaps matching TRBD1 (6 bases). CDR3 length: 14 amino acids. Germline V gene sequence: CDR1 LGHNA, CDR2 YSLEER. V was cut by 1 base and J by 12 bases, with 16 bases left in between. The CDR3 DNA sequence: TGCGCCAGCAGCCAAGGCCCCGCAGGGGAAAGGCAGTTCTTC. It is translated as CASSQGPAGERQFF.

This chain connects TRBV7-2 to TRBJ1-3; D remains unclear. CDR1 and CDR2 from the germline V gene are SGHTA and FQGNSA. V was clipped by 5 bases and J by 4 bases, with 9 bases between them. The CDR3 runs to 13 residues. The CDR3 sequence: CASSPLFGNTIYF. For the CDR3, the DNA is TGTGCCAGCAGCCCCCTATTCGGAAACACCATATATTTT.

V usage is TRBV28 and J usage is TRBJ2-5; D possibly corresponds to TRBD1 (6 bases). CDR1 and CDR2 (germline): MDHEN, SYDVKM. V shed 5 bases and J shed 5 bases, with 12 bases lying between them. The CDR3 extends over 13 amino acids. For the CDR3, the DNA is TGTGCCAGCAGTGATTCAGGGGTTGAGACCCAGTACTTC. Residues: CASSDSGVETQYF. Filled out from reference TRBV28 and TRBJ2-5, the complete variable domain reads DVKVTQSSRYLVKRTGEKVFLECVQDMDHENMFWYRQDPGLGLRLIYFSYDVKMKEKGDIPEGYSVSREKKERFSLILESASTNQTSMYLCASSDSGVETQYFGPGTRLLVL.

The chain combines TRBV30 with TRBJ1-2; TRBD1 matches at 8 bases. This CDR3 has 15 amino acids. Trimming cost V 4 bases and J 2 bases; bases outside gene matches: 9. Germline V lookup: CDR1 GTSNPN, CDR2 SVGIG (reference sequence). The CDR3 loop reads CAWIFPQGANYGYTF. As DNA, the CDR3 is TGTGCCTGGATTTTTCCCCAGGGGGCAAACTATGGCTACACCTTC.

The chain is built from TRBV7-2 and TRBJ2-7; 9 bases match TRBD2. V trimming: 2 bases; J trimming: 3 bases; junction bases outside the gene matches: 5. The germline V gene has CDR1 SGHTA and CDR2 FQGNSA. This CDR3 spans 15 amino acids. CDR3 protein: CASSLSSGGDYEQYF. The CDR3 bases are TGTGCCAGCAGCTTAAGTAGCGGGGGCGACTACGAGCAGTACTTC.

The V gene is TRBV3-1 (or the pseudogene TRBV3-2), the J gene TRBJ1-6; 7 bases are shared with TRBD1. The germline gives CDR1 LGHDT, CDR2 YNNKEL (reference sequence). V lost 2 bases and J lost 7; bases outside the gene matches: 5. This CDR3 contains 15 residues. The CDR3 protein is CASSQMWDRNSPLHF. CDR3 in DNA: TGTGCCAGCAGCCAAATGTGGGACAGAAATTCACCCCTCCACTTT.

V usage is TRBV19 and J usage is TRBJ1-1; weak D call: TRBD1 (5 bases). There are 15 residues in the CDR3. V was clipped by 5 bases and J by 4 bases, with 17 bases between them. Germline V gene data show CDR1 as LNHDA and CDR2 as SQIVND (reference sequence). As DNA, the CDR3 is TGTGCCAGTAGTTCCCTGGAGGGGCAGGGCACTGAAGCTTTCTTT. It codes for CASSSLEGQGTEAFF. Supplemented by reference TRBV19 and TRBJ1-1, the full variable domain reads DGGITQSPKYLFRKEGQNVTLSCEQNLNHDAMYWYRQDPGQGLRLIYYSQIVNDFQKGDIAEGYSVSREKKESFPLTVTSAQKNPTAFYLCASSSLEGQGTEAFFGQGTRLTVV.

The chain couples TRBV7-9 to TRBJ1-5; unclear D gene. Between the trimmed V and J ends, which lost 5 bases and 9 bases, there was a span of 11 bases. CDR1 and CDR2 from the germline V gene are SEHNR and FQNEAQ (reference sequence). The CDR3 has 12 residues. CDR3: CASSQSVTPQHF. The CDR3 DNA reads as TGTGCCAGCAGCCAGTCTGTAACGCCCCAGCATTTT.

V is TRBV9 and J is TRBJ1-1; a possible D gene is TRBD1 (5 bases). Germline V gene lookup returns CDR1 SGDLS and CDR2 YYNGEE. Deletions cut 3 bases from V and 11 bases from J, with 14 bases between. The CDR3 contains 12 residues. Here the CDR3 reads CASSGRTSPAFF. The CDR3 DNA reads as TGTGCCAGCAGCGGAAGGACATCCCCGGCTTTCTTT. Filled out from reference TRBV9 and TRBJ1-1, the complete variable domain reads DSGVTQTPKHLITATGQRVTLRCSPRSGDLSVYWYQQSLDQGLQFLIQYYNGEERAKGNILERFSAQQFPDLHSELNLSSLELGDSALYFCASSGRTSPAFFGQGTRLTVV.

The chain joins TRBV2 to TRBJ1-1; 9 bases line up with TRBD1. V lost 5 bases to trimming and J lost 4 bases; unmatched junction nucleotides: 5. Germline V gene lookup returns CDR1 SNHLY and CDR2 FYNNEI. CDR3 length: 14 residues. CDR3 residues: CASSLRQGGTEAFF. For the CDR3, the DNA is TGTGCCAGCAGTCTTCGACAGGGGGGCACTGAAGCTTTCTTT.

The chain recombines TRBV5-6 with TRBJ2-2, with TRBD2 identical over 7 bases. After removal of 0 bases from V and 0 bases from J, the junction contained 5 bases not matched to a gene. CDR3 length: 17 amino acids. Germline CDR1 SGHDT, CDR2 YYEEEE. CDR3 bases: TGTGCCAGCAGCTTGGTGGGACTAAACGCGAACACCGGGGAGCTGTTTTTT. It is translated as CASSLVGLNANTGELFF.

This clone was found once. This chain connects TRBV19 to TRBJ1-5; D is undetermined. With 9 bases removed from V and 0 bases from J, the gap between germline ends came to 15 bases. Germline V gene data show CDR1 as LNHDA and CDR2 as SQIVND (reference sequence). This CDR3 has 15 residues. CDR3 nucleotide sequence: TGTGCCAGCCAACTATCGGGTTATAGCAATCAGCCCCAGCATTTT. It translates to CASQLSGYSNQPQHF. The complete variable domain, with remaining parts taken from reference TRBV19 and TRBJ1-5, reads DGGITQSPKYLFRKEGQNVTLSCEQNLNHDAMYWYRQDPGQGLRLIYYSQIVNDFQKGDIAEGYSVSREKKESFPLTVTSAQKNPTAFYLCASQLSGYSNQPQHFGDGTRLSIL.

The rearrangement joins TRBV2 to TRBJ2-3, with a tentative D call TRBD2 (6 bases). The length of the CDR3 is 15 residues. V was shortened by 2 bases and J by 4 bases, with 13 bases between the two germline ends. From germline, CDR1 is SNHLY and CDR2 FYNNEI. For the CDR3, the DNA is TGTGCCAGCAGTGAACAGGGAGGTCTAGCAGATACGCAGTATTTT. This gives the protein CASSEQGGLADTQYF.

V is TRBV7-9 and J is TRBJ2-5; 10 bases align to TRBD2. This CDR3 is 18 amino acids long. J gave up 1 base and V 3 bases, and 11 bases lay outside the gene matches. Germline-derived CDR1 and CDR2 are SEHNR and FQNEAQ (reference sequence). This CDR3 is CASSLGAVAGGTQETQYF. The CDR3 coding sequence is TGTGCCAGCAGCTTGGGGGCGGTAGCGGGGGGCACCCAAGAGACCCAGTACTTC.

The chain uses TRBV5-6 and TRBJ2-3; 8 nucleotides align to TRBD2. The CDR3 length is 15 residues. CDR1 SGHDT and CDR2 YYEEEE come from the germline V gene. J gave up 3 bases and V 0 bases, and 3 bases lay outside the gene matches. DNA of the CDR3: TGTGCCAGCAGCTTGGCGGGGGGGAGTACAGATACGCAGTATTTT. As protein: CASSLAGGSTDTQYF.

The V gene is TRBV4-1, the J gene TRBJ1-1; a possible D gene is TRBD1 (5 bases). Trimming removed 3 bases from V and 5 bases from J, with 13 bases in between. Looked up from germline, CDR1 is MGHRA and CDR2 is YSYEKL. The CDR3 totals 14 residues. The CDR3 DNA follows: TGCGCCAGCAGCCACGAGGGACTGAGGACTGAAGCTTTCTTT. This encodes CASSHEGLRTEAFF.

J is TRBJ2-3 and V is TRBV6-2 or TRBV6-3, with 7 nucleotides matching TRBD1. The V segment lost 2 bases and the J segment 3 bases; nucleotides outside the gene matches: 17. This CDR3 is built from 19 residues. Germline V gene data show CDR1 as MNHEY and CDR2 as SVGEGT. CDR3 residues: CASSYPTGPTVVVTDTQYF. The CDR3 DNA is TGTGCCAGCAGTTACCCGACAGGGCCCACGGTTGTTGTGACAGATACGCAGTATTTT.

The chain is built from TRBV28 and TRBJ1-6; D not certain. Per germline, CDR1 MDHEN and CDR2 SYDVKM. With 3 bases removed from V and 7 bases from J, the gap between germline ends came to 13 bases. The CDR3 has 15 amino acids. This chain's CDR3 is CASSFLPRSNSPLHF. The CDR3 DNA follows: TGTGCCAGCAGTTTTTTGCCAAGGAGCAATTCACCCCTCCACTTT.

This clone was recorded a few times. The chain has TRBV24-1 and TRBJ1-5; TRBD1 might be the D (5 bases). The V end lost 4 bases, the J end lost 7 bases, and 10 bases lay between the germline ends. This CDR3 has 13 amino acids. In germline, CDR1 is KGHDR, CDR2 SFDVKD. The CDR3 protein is CATSESGRQPQHF. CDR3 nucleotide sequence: TGTGCCACCAGTGAATCAGGGAGGCAGCCCCAGCATTTT.

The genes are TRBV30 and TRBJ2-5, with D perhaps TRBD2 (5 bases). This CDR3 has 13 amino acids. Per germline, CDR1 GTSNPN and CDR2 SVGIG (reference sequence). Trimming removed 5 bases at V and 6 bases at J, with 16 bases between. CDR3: CAWATGRWKTQYF. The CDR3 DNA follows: TGTGCCTGGGCCACGGGAAGGTGGAAGACCCAGTACTTC.

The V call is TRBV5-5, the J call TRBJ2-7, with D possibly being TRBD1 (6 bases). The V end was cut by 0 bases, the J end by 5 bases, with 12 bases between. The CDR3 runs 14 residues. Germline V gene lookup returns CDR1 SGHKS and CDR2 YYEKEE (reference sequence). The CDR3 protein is CASSLVRTADEQYF. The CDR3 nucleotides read TGTGCCAGCAGCTTGGTTCGGACAGCGGACGAGCAGTACTTC.

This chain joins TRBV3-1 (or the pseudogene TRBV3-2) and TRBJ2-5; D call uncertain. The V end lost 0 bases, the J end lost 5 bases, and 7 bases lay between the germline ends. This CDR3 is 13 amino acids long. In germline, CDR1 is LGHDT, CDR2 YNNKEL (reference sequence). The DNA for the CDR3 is TGTGCCAGCAGCCAAGAATATTCGGAGACCCAGTACTTC. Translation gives CASSQEYSETQYF.

The CDR3: CASSFPNTGNTGELFF. The CDR3 region has the DNA TGTGCCAGCAGTTTCCCAAACACAGGGAACACCGGGGAGCTGTTTTTT. J is TRBJ2-2 and V is TRBV28; D is perhaps TRBD1 (5 bases). The CDR3 covers 16 residues. The germline gives CDR1 MDHEN, CDR2 SYDVKM. The germline V and J ends were trimmed by 3 bases and 1 base, with 12 bases remaining between them.

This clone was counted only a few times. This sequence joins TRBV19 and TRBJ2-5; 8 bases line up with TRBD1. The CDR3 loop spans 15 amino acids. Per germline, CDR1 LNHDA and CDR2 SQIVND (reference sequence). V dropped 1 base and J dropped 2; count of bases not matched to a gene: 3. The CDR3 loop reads CASSIVGQGQETQYF. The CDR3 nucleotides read TGTGCCAGTAGTATAGTCGGACAGGGACAAGAGACCCAGTACTTC.

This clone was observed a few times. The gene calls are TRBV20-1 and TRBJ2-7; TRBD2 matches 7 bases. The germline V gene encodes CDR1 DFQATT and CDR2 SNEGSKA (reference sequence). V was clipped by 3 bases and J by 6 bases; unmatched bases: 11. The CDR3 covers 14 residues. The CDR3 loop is CSASRRGKVGEQYF. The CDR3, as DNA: TGCAGTGCTAGTAGGCGGGGGAAGGTTGGCGAGCAGTACTTC.

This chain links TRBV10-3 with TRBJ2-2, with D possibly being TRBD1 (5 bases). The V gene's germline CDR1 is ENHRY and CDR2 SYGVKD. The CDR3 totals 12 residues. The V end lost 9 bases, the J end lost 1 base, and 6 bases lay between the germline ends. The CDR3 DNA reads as TGTGCCATAAGGGGGAACACCGGGGAGCTGTTTTTT. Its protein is CAIRGNTGELFF.

The CDR3 spells CASRHGGLGGYTF. Written as DNA, the CDR3 is TGTGCCAGCAGGCATGGAGGGCTCGGTGGCTACACCTTC. The chain couples TRBV12-3 or TRBV12-4 to TRBJ1-2; no clear D. V lost 6 bases to trimming and J lost 7 bases, with 15 bases between them. This CDR3 is 13 amino acids long.

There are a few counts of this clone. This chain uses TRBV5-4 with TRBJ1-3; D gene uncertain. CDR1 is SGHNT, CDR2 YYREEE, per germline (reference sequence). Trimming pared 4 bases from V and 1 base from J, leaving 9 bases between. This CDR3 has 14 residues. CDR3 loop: CASSPTGSGNTIYF. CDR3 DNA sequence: TGTGCCAGCAGCCCCACGGGGTCTGGAAACACCATATATTTT. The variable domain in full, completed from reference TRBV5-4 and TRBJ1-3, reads ETGVTQSPTHLIKTRGQQVTLRCSSQSGHNTVSWYQQALGQGPQFIFQYYREEENGRGNFPPRFSGLQFPNYSSELNVNALELDDSALYLCASSPTGSGNTIYFGEGSWLTVV.

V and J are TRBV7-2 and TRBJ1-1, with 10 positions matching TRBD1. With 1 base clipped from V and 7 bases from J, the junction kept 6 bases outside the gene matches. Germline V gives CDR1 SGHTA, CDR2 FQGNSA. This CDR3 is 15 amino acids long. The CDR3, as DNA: TGTGCCAGCAGCTTAGTCCAAGGGACAGGGGTTGAAGCTTTCTTT. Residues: CASSLVQGTGVEAFF.